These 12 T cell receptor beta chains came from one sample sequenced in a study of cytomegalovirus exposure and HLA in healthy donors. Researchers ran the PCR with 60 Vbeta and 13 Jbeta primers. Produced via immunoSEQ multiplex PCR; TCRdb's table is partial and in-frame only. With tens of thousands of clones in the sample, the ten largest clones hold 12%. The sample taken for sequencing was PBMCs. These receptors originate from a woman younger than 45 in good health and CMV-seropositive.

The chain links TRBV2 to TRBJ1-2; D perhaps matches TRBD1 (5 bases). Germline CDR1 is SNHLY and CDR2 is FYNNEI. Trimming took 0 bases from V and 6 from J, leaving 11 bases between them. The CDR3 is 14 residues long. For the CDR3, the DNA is TGTGCCAGCAGTGAAGCTCCCAGGGCGGATGGCTACACCTTC. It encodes CASSEAPRADGYTF.

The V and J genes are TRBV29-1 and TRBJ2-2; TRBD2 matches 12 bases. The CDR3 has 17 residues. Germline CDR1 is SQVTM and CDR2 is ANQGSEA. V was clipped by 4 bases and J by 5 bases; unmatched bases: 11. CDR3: CSVGGTSGRAGTGELFF. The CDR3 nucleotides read TGCAGCGTTGGAGGGACTAGCGGGCGGGCGGGGACCGGGGAGCTGTTTTTT.

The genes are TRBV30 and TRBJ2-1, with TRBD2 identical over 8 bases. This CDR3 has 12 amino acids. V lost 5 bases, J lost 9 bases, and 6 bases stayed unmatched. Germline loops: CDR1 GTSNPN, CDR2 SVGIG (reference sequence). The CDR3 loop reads CAWGMAGGEQFF. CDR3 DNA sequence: TGTGCCTGGGGCATGGCGGGAGGTGAGCAGTTCTTC.

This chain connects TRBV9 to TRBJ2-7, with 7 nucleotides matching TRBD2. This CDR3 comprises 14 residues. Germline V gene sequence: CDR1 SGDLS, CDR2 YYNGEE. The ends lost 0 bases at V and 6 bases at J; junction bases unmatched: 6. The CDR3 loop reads CASSVAGLETEQYF. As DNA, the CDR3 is TGTGCCAGCAGCGTAGCCGGACTAGAGACCGAGCAGTACTTC.

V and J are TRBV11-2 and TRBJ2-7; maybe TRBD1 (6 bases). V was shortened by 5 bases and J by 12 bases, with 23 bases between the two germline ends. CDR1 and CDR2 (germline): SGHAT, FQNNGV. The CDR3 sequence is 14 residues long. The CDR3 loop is CASSPSTGYSMRYF. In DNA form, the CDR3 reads TGTGCCAGCAGCCCATCGACAGGTTACAGCATGAGGTACTTC.

The CDR3 DNA follows: TGTGCCAGCAGTGAATATCGACGGAGTGAAGCTTTCTTT. Protein product: CASSEYRRSEAFF. V and J are TRBV25-1 and TRBJ1-1; D is ambiguous. Germline CDR1 and CDR2: MGHDK and SYGVNS. The CDR3 runs to 13 residues. Trimming shortened V by 0 bases and J by 7 bases, and 9 bases separated the two germline ends.

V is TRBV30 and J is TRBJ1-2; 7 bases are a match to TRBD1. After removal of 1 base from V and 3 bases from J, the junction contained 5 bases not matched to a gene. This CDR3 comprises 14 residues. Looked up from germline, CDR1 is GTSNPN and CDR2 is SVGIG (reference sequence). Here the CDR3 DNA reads TGTGCCTGGAGTGGAGGACAGGACCACTATGGCTACACCTTC. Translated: CAWSGGQDHYGYTF.

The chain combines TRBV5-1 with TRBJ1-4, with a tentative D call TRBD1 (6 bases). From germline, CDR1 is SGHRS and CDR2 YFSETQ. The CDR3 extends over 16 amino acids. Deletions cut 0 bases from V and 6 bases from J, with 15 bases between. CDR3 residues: CASSLAGRGADEKLFF. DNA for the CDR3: TGCGCCAGCAGCTTGGCGGGTCGGGGGGCAGATGAAAAACTGTTTTTT.

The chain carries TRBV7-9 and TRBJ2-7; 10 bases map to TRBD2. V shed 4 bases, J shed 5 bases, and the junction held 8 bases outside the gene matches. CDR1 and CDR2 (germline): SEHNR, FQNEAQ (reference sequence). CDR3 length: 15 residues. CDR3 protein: CASSSSSGSLDEQYF. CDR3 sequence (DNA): TGTGCCAGCAGCTCCTCTAGCGGGAGTCTGGACGAGCAGTACTTC.

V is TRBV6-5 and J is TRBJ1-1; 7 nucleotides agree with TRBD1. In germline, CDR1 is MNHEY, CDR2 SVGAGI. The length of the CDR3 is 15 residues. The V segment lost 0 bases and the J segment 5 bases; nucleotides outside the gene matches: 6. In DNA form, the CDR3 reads TGTGCCAGCAGTTACTCGACAGGGTCGGTGACTGAAGCTTTCTTT. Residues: CASSYSTGSVTEAFF.

The CDR3 here is CASTDGARSYGYTF. The CDR3 DNA follows: TGTGCCAGCACAGATGGGGCGCGTAGCTATGGCTACACCTTC. The chain recombines TRBV18 with TRBJ1-2; D possibly corresponds to TRBD1 (5 bases). Deletions cut 8 bases from V and 4 bases from J, with 17 bases between. The CDR3 is 14 residues long. Germline V gene sequence: CDR1 KGHSH, CDR2 LQKENI.

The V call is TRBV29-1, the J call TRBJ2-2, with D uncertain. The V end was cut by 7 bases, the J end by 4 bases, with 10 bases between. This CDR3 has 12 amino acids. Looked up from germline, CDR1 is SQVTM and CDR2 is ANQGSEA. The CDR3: CSATLSTGELFF. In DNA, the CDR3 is TGCAGCGCCACCTTGAGCACCGGGGAGCTGTTTTTT.